Below are 12 T cell receptor beta chains sequenced from a single sample in a study of T-cell reconstitution after alpha-beta-depleted transplantation in children. Unique molecular identifiers were incorporated into the prepared TCRbeta library. Each CDR3 protein is one row after TCRdb ran MiXCR on the PCR reads. The repertoire holds about 440,000 distinct CDR3 sequences, roughly two fifths seen once, with approximately 25% in the top ten. The sample was PBMCs, taken before TCRalphabeta/CD19-depleted stem cell transplant. The receptor set was obtained from a girl aged 2 to 10 with aplastic anemia, due to receive a stem cell transplant.

A few counts support this clonotype. The rearrangement uses TRBV18 and TRBJ2-1, with 13 bases matching TRBD2. In germline, CDR1 is KGHSH, CDR2 LQKENI. The V and J ends lost 2 bases and 9 bases, in that order; junction bases with no gene match: 7. This CDR3 contains 16 residues. The CDR3 DNA follows: TGTGCCAGCTCACCAGAAAGAGGACTAGCGGGAGCTGAGCAGTTCTTC. Translation gives CASSPERGLAGAEQFF.

Many counts were recorded for this clonotype. The chain uses TRBV29-1 and TRBJ1-2; 11 bases fit TRBD1. V trimming: 7 bases; J trimming: 3 bases; junction bases outside the gene matches: 1. The CDR3 runs 12 residues. CDR1 is SQVTM, CDR2 ANQGSEA, per germline. DNA of the CDR3: TGCAGCGCGGGACAGGGGGACTATGGCTACACCTTC. Its protein is CSAGQGDYGYTF.

This clonotype was detected ten times or more. The chain joins TRBV20-1 to TRBJ2-1; maybe TRBD2 (5 bases). The CDR3 runs to 12 residues. Germline assignment: CDR1 DFQATT and CDR2 SNEGSKA (reference sequence). V dropped 3 bases and J dropped 4 bases, with 7 bases sitting between them. CDR3 loop: CSASGVYNEQFF. The CDR3 DNA follows: TGCAGTGCTAGCGGGGTATACAATGAGCAGTTCTTC.

The genes are TRBV7-9 and TRBJ1-3; D unclear. The CDR3 contains 15 residues. Germline-derived CDR1 and CDR2 are SEHNR and FQNEAQ (reference sequence). The ends were cut back, 8 bases at V and 3 bases at J, with 17 bases in the middle. Written as DNA, the CDR3 is TGTGCCAGCCGGCCAACAATGGGTGTTGGAAACACCATATATTTT. This sequence encodes CASRPTMGVGNTIYF.

V and J are TRBV2 and TRBJ2-5, with a weak D call TRBD1 (6 bases). Germline V gene lookup returns CDR1 SNHLY and CDR2 FYNNEI. The CDR3 runs to 12 residues. Trimming cost V 6 bases and J 5 bases, with 10 bases left between them. CDR3 nucleotide sequence: TGTGCCAGCAGCACAGGGTACGAGACCCAGTACTTC. It encodes CASSTGYETQYF.

This clonotype was counted between two and nine times. The rearrangement links TRBV27 to TRBJ2-6; D is ambiguous. V was pared by 6 bases and J by 9 bases, with 12 bases between. The CDR3 covers 13 residues. Germline CDR1 is MNHEY and CDR2 is SMNVEV (reference sequence). CDR3 DNA: TGTGCCAGCAGACGTTTCCAGGTCAACGTCCTGACTTTC. Protein: CASRRFQVNVLTF.

This clonotype has only a few counts. The V call is TRBV20-1, the J call TRBJ2-3; D is possibly TRBD2 (5 bases). This CDR3 has 15 residues. Trimming cost V 0 bases and J 0 bases, with 10 bases left between them. From germline, CDR1 is DFQATT and CDR2 SNEGSKA (reference sequence). CDR3: CSARDPPGSTDTQYF. The DNA for the CDR3 is TGCAGTGCTAGAGATCCACCGGGGAGCACAGATACGCAGTATTTT.

Concerning this clonotype itself: One junction end disagrees with the germline gene, perhaps due to a read error. The CDR3 nucleotides are TGTGCCAGCACTCCCCACGTCCCCCAAGGGACCCAGTACTTC. It is translated as CASTPHVPQGTQYF. The chain joins TRBV12-3 or TRBV12-4 to TRBJ2-5; D gene ambiguous. This CDR3 has 14 amino acids.

This clonotype was counted many times. The rearrangement uses TRBV24-1 and TRBJ2-2; 14 nucleotides line up with TRBD2. Germline loops: CDR1 KGHDR, CDR2 SFDVKD. The CDR3 length is 18 residues. V shed 4 bases, J shed 5 bases, and the junction held 8 bases outside the gene matches. The CDR3 DNA follows: TGTGCCACCAGTGACCCTGGACTAGCGGGAGGAGGGACCGGGGAGCTGTTTTTT. The encoded protein is CATSDPGLAGGGTGELFF.

J is TRBJ2-5 and V is TRBV29-1; D might be TRBD1 (5 bases). The CDR3 runs 12 residues. The germline CDR1 and CDR2 sequences are SQVTM and ANQGSEA. V lost 4 bases and J 3 bases, leaving 9 bases between the germline ends. CDR3 DNA sequence: TGCAGCGTTGGCCTAGGGGAAGAGACCCAGTACTTC. It is translated as CSVGLGEETQYF.

In this sample, this clonotype turned up a few times. The rearrangement uses TRBV28 and TRBJ2-5; D perhaps matches TRBD2 (5 bases). The germline gives CDR1 MDHEN, CDR2 SYDVKM. The ends were cut back, 6 bases at V and 2 bases at J, with 25 bases in the middle. This CDR3 spans 18 amino acids. This CDR3 is CASSYEVRLPRGQETQYF. As DNA, the CDR3 is TGTGCCAGCAGCTATGAGGTCCGTCTCCCCCGGGGACAAGAGACCCAGTACTTC.

This clonotype was recorded many times. This chain uses TRBV14 with TRBJ2-5, with 13 nucleotides matching TRBD2. V shed 0 bases, J shed 6 bases, and the junction held 4 bases outside the gene matches. The germline gives CDR1 SGHDN, CDR2 FVKESK. The CDR3 consists of 16 residues. CDR3 amino acids: CASSQDWTSGRKTQYF. The DNA of the CDR3 is TGTGCCAGCAGCCAAGATTGGACTAGCGGGAGAAAGACCCAGTACTTC.